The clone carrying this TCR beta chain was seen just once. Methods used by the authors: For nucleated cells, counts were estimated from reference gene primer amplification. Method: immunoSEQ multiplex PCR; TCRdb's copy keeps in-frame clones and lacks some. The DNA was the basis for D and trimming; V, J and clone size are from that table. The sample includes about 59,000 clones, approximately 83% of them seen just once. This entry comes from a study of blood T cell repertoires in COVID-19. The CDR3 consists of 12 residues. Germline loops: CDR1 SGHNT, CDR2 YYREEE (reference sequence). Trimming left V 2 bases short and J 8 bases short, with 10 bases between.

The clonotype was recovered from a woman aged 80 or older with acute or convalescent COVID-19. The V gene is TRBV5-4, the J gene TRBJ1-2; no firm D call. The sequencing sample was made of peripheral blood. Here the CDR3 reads CASSLSRLGYTF. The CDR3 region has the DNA TGTGCCAGCAGCTTAAGCAGGTTAGGCTACACCTTC.